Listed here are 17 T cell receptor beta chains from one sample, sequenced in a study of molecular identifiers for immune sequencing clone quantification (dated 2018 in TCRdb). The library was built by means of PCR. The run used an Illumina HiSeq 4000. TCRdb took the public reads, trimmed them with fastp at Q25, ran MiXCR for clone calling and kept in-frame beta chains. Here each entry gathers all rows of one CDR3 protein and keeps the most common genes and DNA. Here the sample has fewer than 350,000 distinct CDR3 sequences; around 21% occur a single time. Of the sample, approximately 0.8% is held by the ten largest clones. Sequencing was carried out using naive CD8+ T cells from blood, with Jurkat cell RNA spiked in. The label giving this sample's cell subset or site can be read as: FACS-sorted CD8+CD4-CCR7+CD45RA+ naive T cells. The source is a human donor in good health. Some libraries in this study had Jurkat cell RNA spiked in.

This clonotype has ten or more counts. In DNA, the CDR3 is TGTGCCAGCAGTTCGGTCACTAGTTGGACCGGGGAGCTGTTTTTT. Its protein product is CASSSVTSWTGELFF. The chain has TRBV6-2 or TRBV6-3 and TRBJ2-2; weak D call: TRBD2 (5 bases). The CDR3 length is 15 residues. In germline, CDR1 is MNHEY, CDR2 SVGEGT. Trimming left V 4 bases short and J 5 bases short, with 14 bases between.

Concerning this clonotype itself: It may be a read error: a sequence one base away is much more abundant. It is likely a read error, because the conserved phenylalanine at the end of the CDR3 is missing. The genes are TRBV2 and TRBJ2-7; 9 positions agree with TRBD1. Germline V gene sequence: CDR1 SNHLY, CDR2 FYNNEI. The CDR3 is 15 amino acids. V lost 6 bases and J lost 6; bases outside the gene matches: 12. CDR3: CASRYQTGGALEQYL. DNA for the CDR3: TGTGCCAGCAGATATCAGACAGGGGGGGCCCTCGAGCAGTACCTC.

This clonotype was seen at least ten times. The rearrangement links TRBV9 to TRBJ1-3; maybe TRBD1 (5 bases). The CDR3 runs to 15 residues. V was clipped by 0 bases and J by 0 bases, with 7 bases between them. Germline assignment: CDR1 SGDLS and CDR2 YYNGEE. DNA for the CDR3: TGTGCCAGCAGCGTAGAGGGGAACTCTGGAAACACCATATATTTT. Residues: CASSVEGNSGNTIYF. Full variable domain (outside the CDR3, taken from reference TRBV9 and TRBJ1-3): DSGVTQTPKHLITATGQRVTLRCSPRSGDLSVYWYQQSLDQGLQFLIQYYNGEERAKGNILERFSAQQFPDLHSELNLSSLELGDSALYFCASSVEGNSGNTIYFGEGSWLTVV.

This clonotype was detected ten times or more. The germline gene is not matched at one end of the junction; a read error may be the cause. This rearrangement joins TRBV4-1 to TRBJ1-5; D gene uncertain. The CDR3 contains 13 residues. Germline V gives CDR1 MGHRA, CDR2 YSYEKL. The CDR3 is CASSQDSSQPQHF. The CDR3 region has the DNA TGCGCCAGCAGCCAAGATAGCAGTCAGCCCCAGCATTTT.

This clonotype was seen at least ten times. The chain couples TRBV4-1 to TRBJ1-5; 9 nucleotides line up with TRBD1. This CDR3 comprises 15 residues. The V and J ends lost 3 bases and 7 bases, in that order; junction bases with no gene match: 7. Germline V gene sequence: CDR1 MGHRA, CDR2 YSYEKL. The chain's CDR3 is CASSHRQGVGQPQHF. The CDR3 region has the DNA TGCGCCAGCAGCCACAGACAGGGGGTCGGACAGCCCCAGCATTTT.

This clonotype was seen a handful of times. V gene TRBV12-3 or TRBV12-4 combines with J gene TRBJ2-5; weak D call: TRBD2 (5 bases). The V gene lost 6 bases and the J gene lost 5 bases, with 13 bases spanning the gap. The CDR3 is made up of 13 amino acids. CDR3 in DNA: TGTGCCAGCAGCGTCGGGGAGACGGAGACCCAGTACTTC. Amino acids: CASSVGETETQYF.

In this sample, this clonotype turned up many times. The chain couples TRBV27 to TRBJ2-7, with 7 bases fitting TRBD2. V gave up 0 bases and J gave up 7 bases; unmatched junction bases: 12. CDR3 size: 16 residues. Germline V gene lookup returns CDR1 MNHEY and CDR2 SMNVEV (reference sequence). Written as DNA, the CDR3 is TGTGCCAGCAGTTTATCGGGGGGGGACTGGCCGAAGGAGCAGTACTTC. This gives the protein CASSLSGGDWPKEQYF.

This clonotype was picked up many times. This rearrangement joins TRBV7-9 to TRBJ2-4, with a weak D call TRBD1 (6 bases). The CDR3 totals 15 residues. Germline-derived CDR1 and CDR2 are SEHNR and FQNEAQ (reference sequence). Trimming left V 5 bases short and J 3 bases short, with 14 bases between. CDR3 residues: CASSPPGEGKNIQYF. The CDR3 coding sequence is TGTGCCAGCAGCCCTCCAGGGGAAGGCAAAAACATTCAGTACTTC.

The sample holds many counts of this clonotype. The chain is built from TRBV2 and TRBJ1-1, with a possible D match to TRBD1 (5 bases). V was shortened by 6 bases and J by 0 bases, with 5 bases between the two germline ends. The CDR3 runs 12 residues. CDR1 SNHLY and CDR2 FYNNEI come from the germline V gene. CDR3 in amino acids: CASRDMNTEAFF. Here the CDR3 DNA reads TGTGCCAGCAGGGACATGAACACTGAAGCTTTCTTT. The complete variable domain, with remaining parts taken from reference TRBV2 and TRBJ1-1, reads EPEVTQTPSHQVTQMGQEVILRCVPISNHLYFYWYRQILGQKVEFLVSFYNNEISEKSEIFDDQFSVERPDGSNFTLKIRSTKLEDSAMYFCASRDMNTEAFFGQGTRLTVV.

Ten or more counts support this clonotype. CDR3 sequence: CAEDRGDNEQFF. Written as DNA, the CDR3 is TGTGCCGAAGACAGGGGGGACAATGAGCAGTTCTTC. V and J are TRBV5-4 and TRBJ2-1; 9 bases are a match to TRBD1. V shed 10 bases and J 5 bases; nucleotides not matched to a gene: 4. CDR1 and CDR2 from the germline V gene are SGHNT and YYREEE (reference sequence). CDR3 length equals 12 residues.

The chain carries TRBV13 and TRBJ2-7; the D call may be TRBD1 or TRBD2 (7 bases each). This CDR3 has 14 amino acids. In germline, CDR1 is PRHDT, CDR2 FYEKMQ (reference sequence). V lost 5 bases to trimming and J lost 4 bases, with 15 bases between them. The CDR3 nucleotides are TGTGCCAGCAGCCGGGGGGACAGTCAATACGAGCAGTACTTC. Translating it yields CASSRGDSQYEQYF.

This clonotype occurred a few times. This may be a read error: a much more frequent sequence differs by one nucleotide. For the CDR3, the DNA is TGTGCCAGCAGCTTAGGGCGGGAGCCCGGGGAGCTGTTTTTT. This gives the protein CASSLGREPGELFF. The V and J genes are TRBV7-9 and TRBJ2-2; 7 positions agree with TRBD2. Per germline, CDR1 SEHNR and CDR2 FQNEAQ (reference sequence). V dropped 1 base and J dropped 6; count of bases not matched to a gene: 2. This CDR3 is built from 14 residues.

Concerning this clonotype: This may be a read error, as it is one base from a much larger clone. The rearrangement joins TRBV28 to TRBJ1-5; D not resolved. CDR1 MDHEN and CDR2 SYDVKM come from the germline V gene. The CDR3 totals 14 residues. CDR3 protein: CASSQQISNRPQHF. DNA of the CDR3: TGTGCCAGCAGTCAACAGATTAGCAATCGGCCCCAGCATTTT.

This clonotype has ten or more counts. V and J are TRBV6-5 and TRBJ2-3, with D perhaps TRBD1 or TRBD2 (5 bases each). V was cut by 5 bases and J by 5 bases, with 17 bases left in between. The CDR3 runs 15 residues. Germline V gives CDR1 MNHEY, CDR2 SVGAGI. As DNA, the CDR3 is TGTGCCAGCAGTAAGGACGAGGGGTATGAAGATACGCAGTATTTT. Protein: CASSKDEGYEDTQYF.

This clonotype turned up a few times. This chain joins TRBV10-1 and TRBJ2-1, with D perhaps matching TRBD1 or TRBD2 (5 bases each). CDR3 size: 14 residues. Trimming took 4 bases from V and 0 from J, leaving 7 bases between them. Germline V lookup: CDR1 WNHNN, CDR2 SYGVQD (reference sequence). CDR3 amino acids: CASSGGNSYNEQFF. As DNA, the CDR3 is TGCGCCAGCAGTGGGGGGAACTCCTACAATGAGCAGTTCTTC.

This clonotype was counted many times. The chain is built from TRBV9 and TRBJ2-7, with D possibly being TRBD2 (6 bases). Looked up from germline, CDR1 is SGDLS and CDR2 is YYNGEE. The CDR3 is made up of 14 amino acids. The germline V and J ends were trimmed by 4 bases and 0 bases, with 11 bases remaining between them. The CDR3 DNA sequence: TGTGCCAGCAGCCGGGACGGGAGCTCCTACGAGCAGTACTTC. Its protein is CASSRDGSSYEQYF.

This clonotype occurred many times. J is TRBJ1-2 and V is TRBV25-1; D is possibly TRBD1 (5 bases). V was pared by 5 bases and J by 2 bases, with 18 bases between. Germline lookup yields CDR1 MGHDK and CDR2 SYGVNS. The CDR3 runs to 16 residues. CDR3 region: CASSHRDEYLNYGYTF. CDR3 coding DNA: TGTGCCAGCAGTCATAGGGACGAGTACCTAAACTATGGCTACACCTTC.